This TCR beta chain is from a study of CD8 T cells in Susac syndrome. Study-level background: At the time of blood draw, patients with Susac syndrome were therapy-naive, receiving corticosteroids, or receiving intravenous immunoglobulin alone.

The CDR3 consists of 16 residues. Germline CDR1 reads SGDLS; CDR2 reads YYNGEE. The ends were cut back, 0 bases at V and 0 bases at J, with 9 bases in the middle. Random hexamers served to reverse transcribe about 0.5 to 1 ug RNA. By means of immunoSEQ multiplex PCR, TCR beta CDR3 spanning 54 Vbeta and 13 Jbeta underwent amplification. TCRdb independently ran MiXCR on the immunoSEQ multiplex PCR reads; one entry per CDR3 protein. This table holds under 200,000 distinct CDR3 sequences, 95% found once. Sequenced material: CD8+ T cells from PBMCs. The chain is built from TRBV9 and TRBJ2-2; D ambiguous. The origin of this receptor is a human donor with Susac syndrome. The CDR3, as DNA: TGTGCCAGCAGCGTAGTGATAGGCACGAACACCGGGGAGCTGTTTTTT. It specifies CASSVVIGTNTGELFF. Combining the CDR3 with reference TRBV9 and TRBJ2-2 gives the whole variable domain DSGVTQTPKHLITATGQRVTLRCSPRSGDLSVYWYQQSLDQGLQFLIQYYNGEERAKGNILERFSAQQFPDLHSELNLSSLELGDSALYFCASSVVIGTNTGELFFGEGSRLTVL.